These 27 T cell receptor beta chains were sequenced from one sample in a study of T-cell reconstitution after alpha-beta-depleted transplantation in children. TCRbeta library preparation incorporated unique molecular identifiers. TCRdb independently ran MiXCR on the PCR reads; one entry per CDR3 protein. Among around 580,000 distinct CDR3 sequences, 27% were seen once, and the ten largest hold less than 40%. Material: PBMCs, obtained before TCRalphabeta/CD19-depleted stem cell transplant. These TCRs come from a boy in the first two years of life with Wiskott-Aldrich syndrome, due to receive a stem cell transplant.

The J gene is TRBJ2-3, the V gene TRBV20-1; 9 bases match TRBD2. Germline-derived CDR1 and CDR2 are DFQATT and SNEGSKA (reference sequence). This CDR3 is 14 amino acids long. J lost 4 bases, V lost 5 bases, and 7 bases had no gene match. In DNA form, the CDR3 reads TGCAGTGCTTGGCCGATAGCGGGGGCAGATACGCAGTATTTT. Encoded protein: CSAWPIAGADTQYF.

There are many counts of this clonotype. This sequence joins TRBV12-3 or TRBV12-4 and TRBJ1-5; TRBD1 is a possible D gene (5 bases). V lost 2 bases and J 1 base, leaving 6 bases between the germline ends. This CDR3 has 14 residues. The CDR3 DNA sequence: TGTGCCAGCAGTTTACAGGGAAGCAATCAGCCCCAGCATTTT. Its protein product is CASSLQGSNQPQHF.

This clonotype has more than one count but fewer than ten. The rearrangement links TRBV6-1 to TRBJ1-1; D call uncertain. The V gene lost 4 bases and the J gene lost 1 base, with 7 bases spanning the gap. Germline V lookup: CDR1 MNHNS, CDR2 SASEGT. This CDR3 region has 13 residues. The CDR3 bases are TGTGCCAGCAGTGTTTCAGGGAACACTGAAGCTTTCTTT. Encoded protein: CASSVSGNTEAFF.

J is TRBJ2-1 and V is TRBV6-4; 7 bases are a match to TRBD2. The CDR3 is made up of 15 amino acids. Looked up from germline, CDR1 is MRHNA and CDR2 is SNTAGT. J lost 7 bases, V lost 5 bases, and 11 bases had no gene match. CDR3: CASSPRGGRLNEQFF. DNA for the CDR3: TGTGCCAGCAGTCCACGGGGCGGGAGATTAAATGAGCAGTTCTTC.

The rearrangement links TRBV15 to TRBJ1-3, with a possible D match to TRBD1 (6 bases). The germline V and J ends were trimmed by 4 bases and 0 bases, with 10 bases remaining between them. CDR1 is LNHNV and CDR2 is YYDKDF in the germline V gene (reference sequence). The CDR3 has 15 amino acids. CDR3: CATSTRDNSGNTIYF. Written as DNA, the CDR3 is TGTGCCACCAGCACCCGGGACAACTCTGGAAACACCATATATTTT.

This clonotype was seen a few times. The CDR3 loop is CSVDRAATEAFF. In DNA, the CDR3 is TGCAGCGTTGACAGGGCGGCCACTGAAGCTTTCTTT. The J gene is TRBJ1-1, the V gene TRBV29-1; possible D gene TRBD1, 5 bases. The CDR3 has 12 residues. Germline V CDR1 and CDR2: SQVTM, ANQGSEA. Between the trimmed V and J ends, which lost 3 bases and 4 bases, there was a span of 9 bases.

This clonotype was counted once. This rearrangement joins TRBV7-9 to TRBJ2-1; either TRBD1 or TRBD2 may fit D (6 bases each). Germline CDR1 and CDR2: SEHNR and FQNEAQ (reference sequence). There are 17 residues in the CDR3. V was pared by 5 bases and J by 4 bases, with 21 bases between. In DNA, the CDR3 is TGTGCCAGCAGCGATATGGGGGGCCCTCTTAATTACAATGAGCAGTTCTTC. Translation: CASSDMGGPLNYNEQFF.

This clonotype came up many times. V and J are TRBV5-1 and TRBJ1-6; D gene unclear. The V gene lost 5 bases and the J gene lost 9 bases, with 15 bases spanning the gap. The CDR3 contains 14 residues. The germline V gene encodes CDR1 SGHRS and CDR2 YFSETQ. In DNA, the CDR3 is TGCGCCAGCAGGGGGATCCGGTCCGGTTCACCCCTCCACTTT. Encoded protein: CASRGIRSGSPLHF.

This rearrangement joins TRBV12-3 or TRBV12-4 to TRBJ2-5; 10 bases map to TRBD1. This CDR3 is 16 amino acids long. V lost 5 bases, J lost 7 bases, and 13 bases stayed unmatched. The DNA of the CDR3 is TGTGCCAGCAGTCCGGGACAGGGGTTTGCCCATGGGACCCAGTACTTC. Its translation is CASSPGQGFAHGTQYF.

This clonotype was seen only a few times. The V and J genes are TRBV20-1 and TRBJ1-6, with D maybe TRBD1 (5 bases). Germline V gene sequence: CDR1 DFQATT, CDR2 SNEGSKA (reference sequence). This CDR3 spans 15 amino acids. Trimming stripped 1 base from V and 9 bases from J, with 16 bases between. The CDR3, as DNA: TGCAGTGCTAGAGGACTTTGGGGGAGAGGTTCACCCCTCCACTTT. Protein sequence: CSARGLWGRGSPLHF.

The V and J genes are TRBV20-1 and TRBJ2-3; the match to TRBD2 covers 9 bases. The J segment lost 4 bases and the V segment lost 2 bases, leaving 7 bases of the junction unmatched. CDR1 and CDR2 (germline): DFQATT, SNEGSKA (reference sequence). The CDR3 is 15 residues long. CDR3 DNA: TGCAGTGCTAGAATTGGAACTAGCGGGCCAGATACGCAGTATTTT. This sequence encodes CSARIGTSGPDTQYF.

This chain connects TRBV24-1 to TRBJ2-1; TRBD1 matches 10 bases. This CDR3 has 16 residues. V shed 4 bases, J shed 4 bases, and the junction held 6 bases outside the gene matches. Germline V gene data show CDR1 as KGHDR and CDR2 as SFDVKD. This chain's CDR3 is CATSEPGQGDYNEQFF. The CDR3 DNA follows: TGTGCCACCAGTGAACCTGGACAGGGGGATTACAATGAGCAGTTCTTC.

The CDR3 reads CASRESGTYNEQFF. CDR3 DNA sequence: TGTGCCAGCAGGGAGAGCGGGACCTACAATGAGCAGTTCTTC. The rearrangement uses TRBV12-3 or TRBV12-4 and TRBJ2-1; 7 positions match TRBD2. V gave up 6 bases and J gave up 2 bases; unmatched junction bases: 4. The CDR3 is 14 residues long.

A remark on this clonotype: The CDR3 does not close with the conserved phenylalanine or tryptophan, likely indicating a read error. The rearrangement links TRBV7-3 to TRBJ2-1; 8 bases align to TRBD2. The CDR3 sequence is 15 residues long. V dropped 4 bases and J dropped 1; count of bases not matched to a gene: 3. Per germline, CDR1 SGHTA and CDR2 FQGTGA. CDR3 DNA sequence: TGTGCCAGCAGCTCGGGACTAGGTTCCTACAATGAGCAGTTCTCC. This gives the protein CASSSGLGSYNEQFS.

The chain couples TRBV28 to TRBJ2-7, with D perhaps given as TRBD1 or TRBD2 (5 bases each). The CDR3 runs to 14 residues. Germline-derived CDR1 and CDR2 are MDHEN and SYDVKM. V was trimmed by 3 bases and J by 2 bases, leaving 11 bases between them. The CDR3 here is CASSFGTDAYEQYF. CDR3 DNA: TGTGCCAGCAGTTTCGGGACGGACGCCTACGAGCAGTACTTC.

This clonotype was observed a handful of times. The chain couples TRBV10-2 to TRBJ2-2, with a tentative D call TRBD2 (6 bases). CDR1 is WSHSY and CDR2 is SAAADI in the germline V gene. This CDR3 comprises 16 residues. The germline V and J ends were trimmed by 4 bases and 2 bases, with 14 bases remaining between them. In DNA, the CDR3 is TGCGCCAGCAGTGGAGGGGCGGGACTTAACACCGGGGAGCTGTTTTTT. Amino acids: CASSGGAGLNTGELFF.

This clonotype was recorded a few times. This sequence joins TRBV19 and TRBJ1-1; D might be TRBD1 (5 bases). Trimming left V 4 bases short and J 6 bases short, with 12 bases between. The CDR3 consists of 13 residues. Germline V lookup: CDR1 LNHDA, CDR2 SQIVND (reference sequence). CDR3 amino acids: CASSKREGAEAFF. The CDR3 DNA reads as TGTGCCAGTAGTAAAAGGGAAGGGGCTGAAGCTTTCTTT.

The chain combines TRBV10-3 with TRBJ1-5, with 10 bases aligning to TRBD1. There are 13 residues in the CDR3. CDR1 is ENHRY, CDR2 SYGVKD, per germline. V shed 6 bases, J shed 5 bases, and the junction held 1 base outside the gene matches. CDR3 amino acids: CAISGQGDQPQHF. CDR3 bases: TGTGCCATCAGCGGACAGGGGGATCAGCCCCAGCATTTT.

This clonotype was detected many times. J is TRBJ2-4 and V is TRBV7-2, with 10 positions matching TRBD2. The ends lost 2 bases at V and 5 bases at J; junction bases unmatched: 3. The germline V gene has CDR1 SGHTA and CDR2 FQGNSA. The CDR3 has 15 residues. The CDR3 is CASSLLAGDENIQYF. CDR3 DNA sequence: TGTGCCAGCAGCTTACTAGCGGGAGACGAAAACATTCAGTACTTC.

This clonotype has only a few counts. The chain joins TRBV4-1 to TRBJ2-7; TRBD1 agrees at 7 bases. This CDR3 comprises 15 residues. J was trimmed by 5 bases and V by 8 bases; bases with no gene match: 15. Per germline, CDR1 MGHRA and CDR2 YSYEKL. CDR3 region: CASSPRGQMIHEQYF. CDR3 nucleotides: TGCGCCAGCTCCCCGAGGGGGCAAATGATCCACGAGCAGTACTTC.

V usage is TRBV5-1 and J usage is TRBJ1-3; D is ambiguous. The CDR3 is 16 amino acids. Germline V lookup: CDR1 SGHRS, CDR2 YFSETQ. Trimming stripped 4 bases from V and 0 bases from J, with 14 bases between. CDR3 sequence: CASSPRTATSGNTIYF. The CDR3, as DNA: TGCGCCAGCAGCCCTAGAACGGCCACCTCTGGAAACACCATATATTTT.

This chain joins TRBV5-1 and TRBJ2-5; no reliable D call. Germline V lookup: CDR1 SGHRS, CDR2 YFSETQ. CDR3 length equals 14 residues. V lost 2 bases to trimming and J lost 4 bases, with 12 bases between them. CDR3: CASSFWGIGETQYF. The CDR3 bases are TGCGCCAGCAGCTTCTGGGGAATTGGAGAGACCCAGTACTTC.

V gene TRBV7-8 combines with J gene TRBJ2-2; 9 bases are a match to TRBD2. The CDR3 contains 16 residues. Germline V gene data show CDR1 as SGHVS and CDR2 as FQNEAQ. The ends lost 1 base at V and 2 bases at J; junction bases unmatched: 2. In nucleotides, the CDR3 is TGTGCCAGCAGCTTAGAGACTAGCGGAAACACCGGGGAGCTGTTTTTT. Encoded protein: CASSLETSGNTGELFF.

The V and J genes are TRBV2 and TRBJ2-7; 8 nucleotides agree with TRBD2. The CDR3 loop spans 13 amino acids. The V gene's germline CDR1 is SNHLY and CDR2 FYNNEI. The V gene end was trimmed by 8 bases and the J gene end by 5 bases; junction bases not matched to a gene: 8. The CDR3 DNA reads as TGTGCCAGCGATCCCGGGAGGGCAAACGAGCAGTACTTC. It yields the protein CASDPGRANEQYF.

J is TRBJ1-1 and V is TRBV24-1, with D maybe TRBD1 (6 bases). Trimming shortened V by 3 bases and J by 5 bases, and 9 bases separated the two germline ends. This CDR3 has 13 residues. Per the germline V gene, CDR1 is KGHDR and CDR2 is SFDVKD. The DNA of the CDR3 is TGTGCCACCAGTGATAGCAGGGGAACTGAAGCTTTCTTT. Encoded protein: CATSDSRGTEAFF.

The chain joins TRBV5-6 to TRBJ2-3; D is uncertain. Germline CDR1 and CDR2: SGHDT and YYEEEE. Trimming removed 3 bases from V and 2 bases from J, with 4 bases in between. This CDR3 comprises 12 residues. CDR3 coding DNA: TGTGCCAGCAGCTGGGCCACAGATACGCAGTATTTT. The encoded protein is CASSWATDTQYF.

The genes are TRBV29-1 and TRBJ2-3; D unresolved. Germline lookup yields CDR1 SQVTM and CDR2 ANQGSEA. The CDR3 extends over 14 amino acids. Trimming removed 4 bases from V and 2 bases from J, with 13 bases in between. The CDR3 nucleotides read TGCAGCGTTGCCGAAGGGTCGTCCACAGATACGCAGTATTTT. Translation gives CSVAEGSSTDTQYF.